This T cell receptor (beta chain) is drawn from a study of T cell repertoires in cytomegalovirus infection. Study in general: Well-studied HLA-B-restricted CMV epitopes were used in the study alongside recently identified HLA-C-restricted ones. Both a matching HLA type and CMV infection were indicated by public TCR beta signatures. The study's findings and limits: Carriers of CMV plus the relevant HLA were identified by cumulative public TCR beta family frequency. HLA-C-restricted CMV-specific TCR beta clonotypes were dominant in the ex vivo response.

TCRdb redid the calling of the reads with MiXCR, one entry per CDR3 protein. Of approximately 600,000 distinct CDR3 sequences listed, around two fifths are singletons. Comment on this clonotype: The antigen is undetermined.

Deletions cut 4 bases from V and 10 bases from J, with 11 bases between. The CDR3 consists of 12 residues. Looked up from germline, CDR1 is LNHDA and CDR2 is SQIVND (reference sequence). The chain combines TRBV19 with TRBJ2-1, with TRBD1 as a possible D gene (7 bases). Sample: cultured PBMCs, taken from culture after CMV antigen stimulation. The clonotype originates from a human donor in good health (CMV status not recorded). Some clones in this sample may be carry-over from other donors' samples. CDR3 in amino acids: CASSNQGGEQFF. DNA for the CDR3: TGTGCCAGTAGTAACCAGGGGGGAGAGCAGTTCTTC. The variable domain in full, completed from reference TRBV19 and TRBJ2-1, reads DGGITQSPKYLFRKEGQNVTLSCEQNLNHDAMYWYRQDPGQGLRLIYYSQIVNDFQKGDIAEGYSVSREKKESFPLTVTSAQKNPTAFYLCASSNQGGEQFFGPGTRLTVL.